Below are 11 T cell receptor beta chains sequenced from a single sample in a study of monozygotic twins with inflammatory bowel disease (dated by TCRdb to between 2018 and 2021). The receptor library was made with 5' RACE. The sequencer was an Illumina HiSeq 2500. Reprocessed by TCRdb, the reads give a single entry per CDR3 protein sequence, without DNA. The record for this sample contains roughly 300,000 distinct CDR3 sequences. Roughly 5.3% of the sample belongs to the ten largest clones. Source material: blood. Receptors originate from a human donor with ulcerative colitis or Crohn's disease, or a healthy co-twin of an affected twin (not recorded which).

The gene calls are TRBV6-4 and TRBJ2-1; with no DNA, the TCRdb D assignment of TRBD2 cannot be verified. The germline gives CDR1 MRHNA, CDR2 SNTAGT. This CDR3 has 14 residues. The CDR3 region is CASSGSGGPKEQFF.

The chain combines TRBV7-9 with TRBJ1-2; without DNA, the TCRdb call of TRBD1 cannot be checked. This CDR3 region has 12 residues. Germline V gene lookup returns CDR1 SEHNR and CDR2 FQNEAQ (reference sequence). This CDR3 is CASPGGAAGYTF.

CDR3 residues: CASSSKGTRRSSGELFF. The chain couples TRBV5-1 to TRBJ2-2; TCRdb lists TRBD1, though no DNA is available to test this call. Germline CDR1 reads SGHRS; CDR2 reads YFSETQ. The CDR3 loop spans 17 amino acids.

This chain uses TRBV7-9 with TRBJ2-7; as DNA is missing, the TRBD2 call by TCRdb cannot be tested. The CDR3 has 15 amino acids. Germline V CDR1 and CDR2: SEHNR, FQNEAQ (reference sequence). The CDR3: CASSPGTSGSHEQYF. The entire variable domain, with the rest obtained from reference TRBV7-9 and TRBJ2-7, is as follows: DTGVSQNPRHKITKRGQNVTFRCDPISEHNRLYWYRQTLGQGPEFLTYFQNEAQLEKSRLLSDRFSAERPKGSFSTLEIQRTEQGDSAMYLCASSPGTSGSHEQYFGPGTRLTVT.

J is TRBJ2-4 and V is TRBV12-3 or TRBV12-4. This CDR3 is built from 14 residues. The CDR3 is CASSLLIAKNIQYF.

This rearrangement joins TRBV7-3 to TRBJ2-1; without DNA, the TCRdb call of TRBD1 cannot be checked. CDR3 length: 14 amino acids. In germline, CDR1 is SGHTA, CDR2 FQGTGA. This CDR3 reads CASSQQGSDNEQFF.

This rearrangement joins TRBV12-3 or TRBV12-4 to TRBJ2-2; the TCRdb call, TRBD1, lacks DNA for checking. CDR3 length equals 15 residues. The chain's CDR3 is CASSSSGGAFGELFF.

This sequence joins TRBV19 and TRBJ1-2. Germline CDR1 reads LNHDA; CDR2 reads SQIVND (reference sequence). The CDR3 sequence is 14 residues long. The CDR3 region is CASSLLSGGRGYTF.

This chain connects TRBV20-1 to TRBJ2-4; checking the TCRdb D call of TRBD1 is not possible without DNA. The CDR3 has 13 amino acids. Looked up from germline, CDR1 is DFQATT and CDR2 is SNEGSKA (reference sequence). The CDR3 loop is CSARVDRENIQYF.

CDR3 sequence: CAIPTSGGPDTQYF. The rearrangement joins TRBV14 to TRBJ2-3; TCRdb designates TRBD2, a call that cannot be tested without DNA. The CDR3 totals 14 residues. Per the germline V gene, CDR1 is SGHDN and CDR2 is FVKESK.

The gene calls are TRBV2 and TRBJ2-3; as DNA is missing, the TRBD1 call by TCRdb cannot be tested. CDR3 length: 17 residues. The germline V gene encodes CDR1 SNHLY and CDR2 FYNNEI. CDR3 loop: CASSGGGAGATTDTQYF.